The 19 T cell receptor beta chains given below trace back to one sample, sequenced in a study of lymphopenia after photon versus proton radiotherapy (dated by TCRdb to between 2018 and 2021). The library relied on the immunoSEQ multiplex PCR assay. Drawn from immuneACCESS, this table holds only the in-frame rearrangements with V and J called that TCRdb kept. Clones are partly lost; checked studies trace under half to an unresolved V gene and leave the rest unexplained. This sample holds some 40,000 clones; just over 85% were observed only once. The ten largest account for 9% to 12% of the sample. The specimen comprised peripheral blood, sampled from a patient treated with proton-based radiotherapy. The receptors come from a woman in her 70s with pancreatic cancer. Some clones in this sample may be carry-over from other donors' samples.

V usage is TRBV7-2 and J usage is TRBJ2-7; 9 positions match TRBD2. Germline V gives CDR1 SGHTA, CDR2 FQGNSA. This CDR3 is built from 14 residues. Unmatched junction bases numbered 8, after V lost 7 bases and J lost 4 bases. This CDR3 is CASKIAGDRYEQYF. In nucleotides, the CDR3 is TGTGCCAGCAAGATAGCGGGAGATCGATACGAGCAGTACTTC.

The gene calls are TRBV11-2 and TRBJ1-1, with unresolved D. V shed 5 bases and J shed 1 base, with 11 bases lying between them. The CDR3 sequence is 14 residues long. Germline V gene lookup returns CDR1 SGHAT and CDR2 FQNNGV. The CDR3 DNA reads as TGTGCCAGCAGCCCCTCCTGGGCGAACACTGAAGCTTTCTTT. It codes for CASSPSWANTEAFF.

The gene calls are TRBV7-9 and TRBJ1-2; tentative D call: TRBD1 (5 bases). Germline assignment: CDR1 SEHNR and CDR2 FQNEAQ (reference sequence). The CDR3 is 15 amino acids. With 1 base removed from V and 8 bases from J, the gap between germline ends came to 17 bases. Written as DNA, the CDR3 is TGTGCCAGCAGCTTAGTACCCGGGGCAGGCGGAGGCTACACCTTC. Translated: CASSLVPGAGGGYTF.

The chain links TRBV5-6 to TRBJ2-5, with 10 bases aligning to TRBD2. Germline loops: CDR1 SGHDT, CDR2 YYEEEE. The V and J ends lost 1 base and 5 bases, in that order; junction bases with no gene match: 8. This CDR3 spans 16 amino acids. CDR3 in DNA: TGTGCCAGCAGCTTGAGGAGCGGGAGGGCATGGGAGACCCAGTACTTC. Amino acids: CASSLRSGRAWETQYF. The entire variable domain, with the rest obtained from reference TRBV5-6 and TRBJ2-5, is as follows: DAGVTQSPTHLIKTRGQQVTLRCSPKSGHDTVSWYQQALGQGPQFIFQYYEEEERQRGNFPDRFSGHQFPNYSSELNVNALLLGDSALYLCASSLRSGRAWETQYFGPGTRLLVL.

The chain couples TRBV11-2 to TRBJ2-3; D is possibly TRBD2 (6 bases). V was shortened by 2 bases and J by 6 bases, with 9 bases between the two germline ends. Looked up from germline, CDR1 is SGHAT and CDR2 is FQNNGV. This CDR3 region has 13 residues. The CDR3 here is CASSLRLADTQYF. The CDR3 nucleotides read TGTGCCAGCAGCTTAAGGCTAGCGGATACGCAGTATTTT.

This clone showed up just once. J is TRBJ2-5 and V is TRBV10-3; 9 nucleotides align to TRBD2. The trim removed 4 bases at V and 2 bases at J, leaving 5 bases unmatched. There are 15 residues in the CDR3. CDR1 and CDR2 (germline): ENHRY, SYGVKD. Written as DNA, the CDR3 is TGTGCCATCAGTGGGTTAGCGGGAGAGCAAGAGACCCAGTACTTC. This gives the protein CAISGLAGEQETQYF.

Of note for this clone: The same CDR3 arises from other DNA sequences in this sample as well. CDR3 protein: CASSVGTGTEAFF. The CDR3 DNA is TGTGCCAGCAGCGTCGGGACAGGGACTGAAGCTTTCTTT. V is TRBV9 and J is TRBJ1-1; 9 positions match TRBD1. The CDR3 has 13 residues. V lost 2 bases, J lost 5 bases, and 1 base stayed unmatched. Per germline, CDR1 SGDLS and CDR2 YYNGEE.

This clone came up a few times. This chain connects TRBV29-1 to TRBJ1-5; D uncertain. CDR3 size: 12 residues. CDR1 is SQVTM, CDR2 ANQGSEA, per germline. Trimming cost V 0 bases and J 11 bases, with 11 bases left between them. The CDR3 sequence is CSVEDANRAQHF. The CDR3 DNA is TGCAGCGTTGAAGACGCTAATCGGGCCCAGCATTTT.

V is TRBV4-3 and J is TRBJ2-3; 9 nucleotides match TRBD2. V lost 6 bases, J lost 4 bases, and 8 bases stayed unmatched. The CDR3 covers 15 residues. Germline V gene data show CDR1 as LGHNA and CDR2 as YSLEER. Written as DNA, the CDR3 is TGCGCCAGCAGTTTATCTAGCGGGACCTCAGATACGCAGTATTTT. Translation: CASSLSSGTSDTQYF.

This chain connects TRBV7-8 to TRBJ2-3; D not certain. Trimming left V 1 base short and J 1 base short, with 3 bases between. The germline CDR1 and CDR2 sequences are SGHVS and FQNEAQ. CDR3 size: 13 residues. The CDR3 region is CASSLGRTDTQYF. The CDR3 coding sequence is TGTGCCAGCAGCTTAGGACGCACAGATACGCAGTATTTT.

The CDR3 protein is CASSWDSPNTEAFF. CDR3 nucleotide sequence: TGTGCCAGCAGCTGGGACAGCCCGAACACTGAAGCTTTCTTT. The rearrangement links TRBV5-4 to TRBJ1-1; 7 bases align to TRBD1. J was trimmed by 1 base and V by 3 bases; bases with no gene match: 3. This CDR3 has 14 amino acids. The V gene's germline CDR1 is SGHNT and CDR2 YYREEE (reference sequence).

The rearrangement uses TRBV5-1 and TRBJ2-1, with a tentative D call TRBD2 (7 bases). The CDR3 is 14 amino acids. The germline CDR1 and CDR2 sequences are SGHRS and YFSETQ. V shed 3 bases and J shed 7 bases, with 14 bases lying between them. DNA for the CDR3: TGCGCCAGCAGCTACGCGGGGGCTGGTAATGAGCAGTTCTTC. Protein: CASSYAGAGNEQFF.

This chain joins TRBV19 and TRBJ1-5; 7 positions match TRBD1. Losses at the gene ends were 5 bases for V and 0 bases for J; bases not matched to a gene: 7. From germline, CDR1 is LNHDA and CDR2 SQIVND (reference sequence). This CDR3 is 16 amino acids long. The CDR3 loop reads CASSFTGANSNQPQHF. CDR3 coding DNA: TGTGCCAGTAGTTTTACAGGGGCGAATAGCAATCAGCCCCAGCATTTT.

Remarks on this clone: This same CDR3 is encoded by further DNA sequences in the sample. The rearrangement links TRBV10-2 to TRBJ2-7; maybe TRBD1 (6 bases). CDR1 and CDR2 from the germline V gene are WSHSY and SAAADI. There are 12 residues in the CDR3. Trimming cost V 3 bases and J 7 bases, with 10 bases left between them. The DNA of the CDR3 is TGCGCCAGCAGTGACAGGGGAAAGGAGCAGTACTTC. As protein: CASSDRGKEQYF.

The chain is built from TRBV19 and TRBJ1-6, with D unclear. The CDR3 consists of 17 residues. V was clipped by 5 bases and J by 5 bases, with 19 bases between them. The germline gives CDR1 LNHDA, CDR2 SQIVND (reference sequence). CDR3 in amino acids: CASSLSPGEVNNSPLHF. In DNA, the CDR3 is TGTGCCAGTAGTCTCTCCCCCGGGGAGGTGAATAATTCACCCCTCCACTTT. Combining the CDR3 with reference TRBV19 and TRBJ1-6 gives the whole variable domain DGGITQSPKYLFRKEGQNVTLSCEQNLNHDAMYWYRQDPGQGLRLIYYSQIVNDFQKGDIAEGYSVSREKKESFPLTVTSAQKNPTAFYLCASSLSPGEVNNSPLHFGNGTRLTVT.

J is TRBJ1-3 and V is TRBV18; D is perhaps TRBD1 (5 bases). Trimming took off 0 bases at V and 0 bases at J, with 9 bases between the two ends. The V gene's germline CDR1 is KGHSH and CDR2 LQKENI. The CDR3 totals 16 residues. The CDR3 spells CASSPPTGSSGNTIYF. CDR3 sequence (DNA): TGTGCCAGCTCACCACCTACAGGCTCCTCTGGAAACACCATATATTTT. Looking up the rest from reference TRBV18 and TRBJ1-3 gives the full variable domain: NAGVMQNPRHLVRRRGQEARLRCSPMKGHSHVYWYRQLPEEGLKFMVYLQKENIIDESGMPKERFSAEFPKEGPSILRIQQVVRGDSAAYFCASSPPTGSSGNTIYFGEGSWLTVV.

This chain joins TRBV7-8 and TRBJ1-5; a possible D gene is TRBD1 (5 bases). The germline CDR1 and CDR2 sequences are SGHVS and FQNEAQ. CDR3 length: 18 residues. Deletions cut 0 bases from V and 3 bases from J, with 18 bases between. CDR3 in DNA: TGTGCCAGCAGCTTAGCGCGGGTAGGGACTTCCATCAATCAGCCCCAGCATTTT. As protein: CASSLARVGTSINQPQHF.

The V and J genes are TRBV18 and TRBJ2-1; weak D call: TRBD1 (6 bases). Trimming took off 3 bases at V and 3 bases at J, with 12 bases between the two ends. Germline V gene sequence: CDR1 KGHSH, CDR2 LQKENI. The CDR3 length is 15 residues. The CDR3 DNA is TGTGCCAGCTCACCGCCGGACAGAAGCTACAATGAGCAGTTCTTC. This encodes CASSPPDRSYNEQFF.

The rearrangement uses TRBV7-3 and TRBJ1-1, with 7 nucleotides matching TRBD1. After removal of 4 bases from V and 1 base from J, the junction contained 3 bases not matched to a gene. The CDR3 extends over 14 amino acids. Germline V gives CDR1 SGHTA, CDR2 FQGTGA. This chain's CDR3 is CASSSGTENTEAFF. Written as DNA, the CDR3 is TGTGCCAGCAGCTCCGGGACAGAGAACACTGAAGCTTTCTTT.